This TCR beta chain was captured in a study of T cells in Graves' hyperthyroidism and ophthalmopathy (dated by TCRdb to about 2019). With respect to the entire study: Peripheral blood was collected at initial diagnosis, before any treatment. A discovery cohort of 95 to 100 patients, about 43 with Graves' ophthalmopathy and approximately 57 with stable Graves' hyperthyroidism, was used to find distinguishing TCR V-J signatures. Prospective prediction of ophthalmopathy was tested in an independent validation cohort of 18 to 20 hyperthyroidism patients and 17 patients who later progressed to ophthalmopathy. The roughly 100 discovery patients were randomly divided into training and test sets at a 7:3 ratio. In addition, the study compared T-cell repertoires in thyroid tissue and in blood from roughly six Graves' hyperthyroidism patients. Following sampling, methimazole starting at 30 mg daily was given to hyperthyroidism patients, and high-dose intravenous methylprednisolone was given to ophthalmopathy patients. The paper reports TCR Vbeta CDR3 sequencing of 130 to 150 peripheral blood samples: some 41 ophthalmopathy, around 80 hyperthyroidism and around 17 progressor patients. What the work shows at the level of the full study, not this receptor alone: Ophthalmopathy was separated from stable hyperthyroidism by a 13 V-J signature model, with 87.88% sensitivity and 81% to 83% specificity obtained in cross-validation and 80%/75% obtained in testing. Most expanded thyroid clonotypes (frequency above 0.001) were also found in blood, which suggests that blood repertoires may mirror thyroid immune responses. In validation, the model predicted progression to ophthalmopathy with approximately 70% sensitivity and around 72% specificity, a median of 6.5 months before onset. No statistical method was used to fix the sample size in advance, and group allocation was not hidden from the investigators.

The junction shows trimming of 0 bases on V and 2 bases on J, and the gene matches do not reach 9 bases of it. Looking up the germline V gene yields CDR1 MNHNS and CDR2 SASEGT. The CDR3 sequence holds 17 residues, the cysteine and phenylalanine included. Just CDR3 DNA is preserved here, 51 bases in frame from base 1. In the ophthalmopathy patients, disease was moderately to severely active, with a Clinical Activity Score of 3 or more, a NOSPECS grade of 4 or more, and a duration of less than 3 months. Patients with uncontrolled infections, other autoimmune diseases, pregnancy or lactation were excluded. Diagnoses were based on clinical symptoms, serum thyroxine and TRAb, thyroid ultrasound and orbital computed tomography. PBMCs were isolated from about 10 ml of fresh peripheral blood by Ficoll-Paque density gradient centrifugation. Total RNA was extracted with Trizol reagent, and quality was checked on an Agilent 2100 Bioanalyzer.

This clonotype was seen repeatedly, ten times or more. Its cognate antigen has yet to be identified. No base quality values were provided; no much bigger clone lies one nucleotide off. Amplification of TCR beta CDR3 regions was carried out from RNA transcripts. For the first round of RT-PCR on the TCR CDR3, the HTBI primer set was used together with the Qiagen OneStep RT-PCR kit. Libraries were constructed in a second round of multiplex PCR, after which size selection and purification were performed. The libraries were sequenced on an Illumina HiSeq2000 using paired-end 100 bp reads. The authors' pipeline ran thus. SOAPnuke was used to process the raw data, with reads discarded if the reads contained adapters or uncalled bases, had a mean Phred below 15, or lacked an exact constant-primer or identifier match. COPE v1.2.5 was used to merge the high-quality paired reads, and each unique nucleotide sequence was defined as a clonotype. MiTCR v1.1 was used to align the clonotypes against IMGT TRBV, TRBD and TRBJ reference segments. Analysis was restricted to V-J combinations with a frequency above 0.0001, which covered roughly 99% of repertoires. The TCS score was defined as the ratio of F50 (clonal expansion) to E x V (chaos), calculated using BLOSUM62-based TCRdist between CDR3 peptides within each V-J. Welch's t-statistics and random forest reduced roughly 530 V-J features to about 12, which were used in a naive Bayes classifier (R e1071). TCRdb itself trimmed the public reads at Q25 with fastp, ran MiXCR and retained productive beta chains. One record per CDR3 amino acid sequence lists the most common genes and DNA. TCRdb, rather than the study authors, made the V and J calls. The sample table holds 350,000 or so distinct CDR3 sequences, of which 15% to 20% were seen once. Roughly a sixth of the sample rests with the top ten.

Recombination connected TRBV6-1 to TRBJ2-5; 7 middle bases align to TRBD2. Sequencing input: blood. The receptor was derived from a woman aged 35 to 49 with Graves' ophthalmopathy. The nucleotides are TGTGCCAGCAGTGAAGCGGGCGGCGGGAGCGGGCAAGAGACCCAGTACTTC. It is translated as CASSEAGGGSGQETQYF.